The 17 T cell receptor beta chains given below trace back to one sample, sequenced in a study of CD8+ T cells in alopecia areata. Treatment denoted: oral pan-JAK inhibitor, 5-10 mg twice daily. Extraction of RNA preceded its reverse transcription into cDNA, which served as the sequencing template. Sequenced by immunoSEQ multiplex PCR; TCRdb stores in-frame clones only, minus some. In the table there are around 150,000 clones, approximately 62% of which are singletons. The source was CD4+ T cells sorted from blood, collected at week 24, from a patient treated with tofacitinib. The source is a human donor with alopecia areata.

The chain is built from TRBV7-9 and TRBJ2-4; 9 bases align to TRBD2. The germline gives CDR1 SEHNR, CDR2 FQNEAQ (reference sequence). The CDR3 length is 16 residues. Trimming cost V 5 bases and J 1 base; bases outside gene matches: 6. The CDR3 DNA is TGTGCCAGCAGCGACGCGGGGGGGCCCGCCAAAAACATTCAGTACTTC. Translation gives CASSDAGGPAKNIQYF.

The chain recombines TRBV5-1 with TRBJ1-2; D is undetermined. CDR3 length equals 9 residues. The V end was cut by 7 bases, the J end by 6 bases, with 4 bases between. Germline values: CDR1 SGHRS, CDR2 YFSETQ. The CDR3 nucleotides read TGCGCCAGCTTACATGGCTACACCTTC. It encodes CASLHGYTF.

In this sample, this clone turned up a few times. The gene calls are TRBV29-1 and TRBJ2-3; TRBD1 matches at 7 bases. The CDR3 sequence is 14 residues long. The germline CDR1 and CDR2 sequences are SQVTM and ANQGSEA. Trimming removed 5 bases from V and 3 bases from J; junction bases left unmatched: 8. The CDR3 sequence is CSVCTSGQTDTQYF. The CDR3 DNA follows: TGCAGCGTTTGTACTTCGGGACAGACAGATACGCAGTATTTT.

This clone was counted only a few times. CDR3 sequence reads: CSVERRGGRDTQYF. The DNA of the CDR3 is TGCAGCGTTGAACGGCGGGGGGGCCGAGATACGCAGTATTTT. The J gene is TRBJ2-3, the V gene TRBV29-1; 9 bases align to TRBD2. The CDR3 is made up of 14 amino acids. V shed 2 bases and J 5 bases; nucleotides not matched to a gene: 5. CDR1 is SQVTM, CDR2 ANQGSEA, per germline.

In this sample, this clone turned up once. The chain combines TRBV30 with TRBJ2-7; weak D call: TRBD1 (6 bases). The CDR3 totals 12 residues. Trimming took off 1 base at V and 2 bases at J, with 6 bases between the two ends. CDR1 and CDR2 from the germline V gene are GTSNPN and SVGIG (reference sequence). Written as DNA, the CDR3 is TGTGCCTGGAGTGACAGGGCCTACGAGCAGTACTTC. It encodes CAWSDRAYEQYF.

The V call is TRBV12-5, the J call TRBJ1-2; D is possibly TRBD1 (5 bases). Germline V CDR1 and CDR2: LGHNT, FRNRAP. There are 14 residues in the CDR3. Trimming took 2 bases from V and 8 from J, leaving 15 bases between them. CDR3 sequence reads: CASGLPGGLEGYTF. In DNA form, the CDR3 reads TGTGCTAGTGGTTTGCCGGGGGGACTCGAGGGCTACACCTTC.

The sample holds a few counts of this clone. The V and J genes are TRBV30 and TRBJ1-2; 8 bases line up with TRBD1. Trimming removed 0 bases from V and 2 bases from J; junction bases left unmatched: 11. The CDR3 contains 17 residues. The germline CDR1 and CDR2 sequences are GTSNPN and SVGIG (reference sequence). In nucleotides, the CDR3 is TGTGCCTGGAGTGTACGGGGGAGACAGGGGAACAACTATGGCTACACCTTC. Amino acid sequence: CAWSVRGRQGNNYGYTF.

There are a few counts of this clone. The chain is built from TRBV29-1 and TRBJ2-5, with no clear D. Germline-derived CDR1 and CDR2 are SQVTM and ANQGSEA. This CDR3 contains 12 residues. The V end lost 7 bases, the J end lost 2 bases, and 11 bases lay between the germline ends. CDR3 in DNA: TGCAGCGCCCGCCCCGGTCAAGAGACCCAGTACTTC. This encodes CSARPGQETQYF.

The rearrangement links TRBV4-2 to TRBJ2-3; D gene uncertain. Trimming shortened V by 0 bases and J by 4 bases, and 11 bases separated the two germline ends. CDR3 length equals 15 residues. Germline CDR1 is LGHNA and CDR2 is YNFKEQ. DNA for the CDR3: TGTGCCAGCAGCCAAGAGTTGGGAATGCCAGATACGCAGTATTTT. Its translation is CASSQELGMPDTQYF.

This clone was seen just once. The chain has TRBV19 and TRBJ2-1; 7 nucleotides align to TRBD1. The CDR3 length is 13 residues. The V and J ends lost 5 bases and 6 bases, in that order; junction bases with no gene match: 4. Germline values: CDR1 LNHDA, CDR2 SQIVND (reference sequence). DNA of the CDR3: TGTGCCAGTAGTCCCCGACAGGGCAATGAGCAGTTCTTC. Encoded protein: CASSPRQGNEQFF.

The chain couples TRBV5-1 to TRBJ2-7; maybe TRBD2 (5 bases). Trimming stripped 0 bases from V and 4 bases from J, with 8 bases between. The CDR3 is made up of 13 amino acids. The germline CDR1 and CDR2 sequences are SGHRS and YFSETQ. The DNA of the CDR3 is TGCGCCAGCAGCTTGGATTCGGGGTACGAGCAGTACTTC. The encoded protein is CASSLDSGYEQYF.

This clone occurred a few times. The chain couples TRBV7-2 to TRBJ2-7, with TRBD2 matching over 9 bases. Trimming took 5 bases from V and 0 from J; bases not matched to a gene: 5. Germline values: CDR1 SGHTA, CDR2 FQGNSA. The CDR3 is 15 residues long. CDR3 sequence (DNA): TGTGCCAGCAGCACTAGGACTAGCGCCTCCTACGAGCAGTACTTC. Amino acid sequence: CASSTRTSASYEQYF.

V usage is TRBV5-1 and J usage is TRBJ2-5; D remains unclear. The CDR3 runs 15 residues. Trimming shortened V by 0 bases and J by 2 bases, and 11 bases separated the two germline ends. Germline V gene lookup returns CDR1 SGHRS and CDR2 YFSETQ. The CDR3 sequence is CASSLAMTPQETQYF. The CDR3 bases are TGCGCCAGCAGCTTGGCCATGACGCCTCAAGAGACCCAGTACTTC.

V usage is TRBV10-3 and J usage is TRBJ2-7; TRBD1 might be the D (6 bases). Germline V gene sequence: CDR1 ENHRY, CDR2 SYGVKD. Trimming removed 4 bases at V and 1 base at J, with 14 bases between. CDR3 length equals 15 residues. In DNA, the CDR3 is TGTGCCATCAGTGTCGGACAGCTAACTTCCTACGAGCAGTACTTC. Translated, it gives CAISVGQLTSYEQYF.

The V and J genes are TRBV6-1 and TRBJ1-6; D remains unclear. V was cut by 6 bases and J by 9 bases, with 12 bases left in between. In germline, CDR1 is MNHNS, CDR2 SASEGT. The CDR3 contains 13 residues. The CDR3 DNA sequence: TGTGCCAGCAGGTCCGGAGGCTTTTCACCCCTCCACTTT. It is translated as CASRSGGFSPLHF.

The count of this clone is one. This chain uses TRBV23-1 with TRBJ2-6; D remains ambiguous. TRBV23-1 is flagged as an ORF with uncertain function. The V end was cut by 0 bases, the J end by 0 bases, with 6 bases between. The CDR3 is 16 amino acids. DNA for the CDR3: TGCGCCAGCAGTCAATCTCCAGACTCTGGGGCCAACGTCCTGACTTTC. Amino acid sequence: CASSQSPDSGANVLTF.

The gene calls are TRBV29-1 and TRBJ2-3; 10 bases line up with TRBD2. This CDR3 has 13 amino acids. With V trimmed by 5 bases and J by 8 bases, 7 bases remained unmatched. Per germline, CDR1 SQVTM and CDR2 ANQGSEA. The CDR3 is CSVRQGLAFTQYF. CDR3 nucleotides: TGCAGCGTTCGGCAGGGACTAGCGTTTACGCAGTATTTT.